This T cell receptor beta chain was sequenced during a study of T cells after posttransplantation cyclophosphamide. Broader study findings: Later post-transplant blood repertoires were often dominated by donor CD8+ memory clones. Recipient CMV seropositivity and CMV reactivation strongly tracked TRB clonality. Blood and skin or GI T cell repertoires showed limited TRB overlap.

The count of this clone is one. Its specificity is not known. Sequenced by immunoSEQ multiplex PCR; TCRdb stores in-frame clones only, minus some. The top ten hold more than 5.5% of the sample, which has roughly 20,000 clones, approximately 90% seen once. Germline assignment: CDR1 MDHEN and CDR2 SYDVKM. The CDR3 runs 18 residues. Trimming shortened V by 0 bases and J by 1 base, and 18 bases separated the two germline ends. Busulfan-fludarabine conditioning, marrow transplant, and cyclophosphamide on days +3 and +4 were administered. The rearrangement joins TRBV28 to TRBJ1-1; possibly TRBD1 for D (5 bases). Sample: PBMCs, taken after allogeneic stem cell transplant with posttransplant cyclophosphamide. The receptor comes from a female patient aged 35 to 55 who received an allogeneic stem cell transplant from a related donor, was CMV-positive, and had no GVHD. The graft donor may be the source of some T cells. The DNA of the CDR3 is TGTGCCAGCAGTTTATGGATTTTCGGGGGATCAAAGAACACTGAAGCTTTCTTT. As protein: CASSLWIFGGSKNTEAFF.